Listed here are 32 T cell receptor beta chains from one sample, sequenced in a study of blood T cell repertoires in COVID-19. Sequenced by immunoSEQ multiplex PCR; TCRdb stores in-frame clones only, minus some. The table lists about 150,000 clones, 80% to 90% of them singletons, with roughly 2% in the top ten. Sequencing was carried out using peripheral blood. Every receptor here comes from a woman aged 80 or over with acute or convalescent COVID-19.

The CDR3 nucleotides are TGCGCCAGCAGCTCCGGGCTCGGGACTCAAGAGACCCAGTACTTC. It is translated as CASSSGLGTQETQYF. V is TRBV5-1 and J is TRBJ2-5; possible D gene TRBD2, 6 bases. CDR1 and CDR2 from the germline V gene are SGHRS and YFSETQ. The length of the CDR3 is 15 residues. Trimming cost V 3 bases and J 2 bases, with 14 bases left between them.

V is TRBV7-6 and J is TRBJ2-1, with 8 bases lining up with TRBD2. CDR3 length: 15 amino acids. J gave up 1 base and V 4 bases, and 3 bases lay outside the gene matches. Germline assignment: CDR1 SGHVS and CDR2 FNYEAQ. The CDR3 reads CASSSGTSSYNEQFF. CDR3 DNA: TGTGCCAGCAGCTCCGGGACTAGTTCCTACAATGAGCAGTTCTTC.

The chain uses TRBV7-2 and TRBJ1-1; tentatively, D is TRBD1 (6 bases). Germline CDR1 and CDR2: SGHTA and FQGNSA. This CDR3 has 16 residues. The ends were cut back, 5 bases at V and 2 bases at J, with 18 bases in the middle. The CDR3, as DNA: TGTGCCAGCAGCCTAATACTCGGGGACATAAACACTGAAGCTTTCTTT. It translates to CASSLILGDINTEAFF. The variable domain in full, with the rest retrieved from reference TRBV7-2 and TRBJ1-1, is GAGVSQSPSNKVTEKGKDVELRCDPISGHTALYWYRQSLGQGLEFLIYFQGNSAPDKSGLPSDRFSAERTGGSVSTLTIQRTQQEDSAVYLCASSLILGDINTEAFFGQGTRLTVV.

The CDR3 sequence is CASSEVGSGKGYEQYF. The CDR3 DNA sequence: TGTGCCAGCAGTGAAGTCGGTAGCGGGAAGGGCTACGAGCAGTACTTC. The rearrangement uses TRBV6-1 and TRBJ2-7, with 8 positions matching TRBD2. Germline CDR1 reads MNHNS; CDR2 reads SASEGT. The V segment lost 1 base and the J segment 3 bases; nucleotides outside the gene matches: 8. The CDR3 is 16 amino acids.

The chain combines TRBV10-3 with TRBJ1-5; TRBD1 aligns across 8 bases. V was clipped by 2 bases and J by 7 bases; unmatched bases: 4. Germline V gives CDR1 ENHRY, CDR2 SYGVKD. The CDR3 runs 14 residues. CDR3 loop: CAISEQGAGQPQHF. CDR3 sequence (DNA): TGTGCCATCAGTGAGCAGGGGGCTGGCCAGCCCCAGCATTTT.

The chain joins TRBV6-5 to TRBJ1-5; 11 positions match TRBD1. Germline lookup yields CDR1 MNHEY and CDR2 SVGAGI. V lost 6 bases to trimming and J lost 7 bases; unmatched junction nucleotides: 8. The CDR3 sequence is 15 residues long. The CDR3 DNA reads TGTGCCAGCAGCGGCGGGACAGGGGGTCGACAGCCCCAGCATTTT. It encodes CASSGGTGGRQPQHF.

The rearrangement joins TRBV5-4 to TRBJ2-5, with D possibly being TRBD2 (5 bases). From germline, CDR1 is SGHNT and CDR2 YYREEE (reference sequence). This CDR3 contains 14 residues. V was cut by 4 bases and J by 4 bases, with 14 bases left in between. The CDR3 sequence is CASSPYTRAETQYF. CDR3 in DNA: TGTGCCAGCAGCCCCTATACTAGGGCAGAGACCCAGTACTTC.

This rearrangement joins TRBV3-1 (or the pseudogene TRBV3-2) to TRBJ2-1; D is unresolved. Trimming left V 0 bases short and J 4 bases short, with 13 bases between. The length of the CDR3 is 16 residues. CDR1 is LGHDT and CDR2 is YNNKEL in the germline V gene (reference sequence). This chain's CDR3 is CASSQEPGEVYNEQFF. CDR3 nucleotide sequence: TGTGCCAGCAGCCAAGAGCCGGGTGAGGTGTACAATGAGCAGTTCTTC.

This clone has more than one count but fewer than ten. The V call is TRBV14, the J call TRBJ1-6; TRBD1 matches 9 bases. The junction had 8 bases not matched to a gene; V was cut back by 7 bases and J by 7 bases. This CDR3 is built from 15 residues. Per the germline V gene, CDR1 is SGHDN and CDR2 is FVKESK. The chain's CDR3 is CASTRGQGQNSPLHF. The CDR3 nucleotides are TGTGCCAGCACCCGGGGACAGGGACAAAATTCACCCCTCCACTTT. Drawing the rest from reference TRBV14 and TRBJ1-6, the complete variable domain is EAGVTQFPSHSVIEKGQTVTLRCDPISGHDNLYWYRRVMGKEIKFLLHFVKESKQDESGMPNNRFLAERTGGTYSTLKVQPAELEDSGVYFCASTRGQGQNSPLHFGNGTRLTVT.

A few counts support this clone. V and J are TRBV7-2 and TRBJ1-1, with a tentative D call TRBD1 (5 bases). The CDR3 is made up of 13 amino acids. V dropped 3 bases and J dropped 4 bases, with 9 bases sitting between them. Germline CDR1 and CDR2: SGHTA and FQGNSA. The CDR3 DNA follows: TGTGCCAGCAGCTTCCAGGGACTCACTGAAGCTTTCTTT. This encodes CASSFQGLTEAFF.

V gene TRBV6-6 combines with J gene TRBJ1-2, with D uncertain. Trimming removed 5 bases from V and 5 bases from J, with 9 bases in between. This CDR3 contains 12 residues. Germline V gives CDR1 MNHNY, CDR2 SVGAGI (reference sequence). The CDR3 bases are TGTGCCAGCAGTGAGGGCCCATATGGCTACACCTTC. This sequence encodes CASSEGPYGYTF.

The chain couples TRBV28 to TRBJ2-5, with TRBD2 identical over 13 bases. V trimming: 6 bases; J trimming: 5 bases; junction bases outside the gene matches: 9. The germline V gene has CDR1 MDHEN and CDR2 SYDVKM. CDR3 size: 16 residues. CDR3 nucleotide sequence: TGTGCCAGCAGCCCCAGACTAGCGGGGGGCACGGAGACCCAGTACTTC. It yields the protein CASSPRLAGGTETQYF.

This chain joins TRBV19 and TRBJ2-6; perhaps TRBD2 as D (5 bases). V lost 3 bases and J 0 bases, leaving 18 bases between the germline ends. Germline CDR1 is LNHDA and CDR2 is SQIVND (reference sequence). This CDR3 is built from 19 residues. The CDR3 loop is CASSIRGILGNSGANVLTF. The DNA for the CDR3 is TGTGCCAGTAGTATCCGTGGCATTCTCGGGAACTCTGGGGCCAACGTCCTGACTTTC. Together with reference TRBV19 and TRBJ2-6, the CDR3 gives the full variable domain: DGGITQSPKYLFRKEGQNVTLSCEQNLNHDAMYWYRQDPGQGLRLIYYSQIVNDFQKGDIAEGYSVSREKKESFPLTVTSAQKNPTAFYLCASSIRGILGNSGANVLTFGAGSRLTVL.

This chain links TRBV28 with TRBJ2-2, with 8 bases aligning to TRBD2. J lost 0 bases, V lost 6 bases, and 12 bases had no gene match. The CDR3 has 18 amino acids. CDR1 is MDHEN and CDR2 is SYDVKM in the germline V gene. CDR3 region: CASSPGGAMPTNTGELFF. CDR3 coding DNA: TGTGCCAGCAGCCCCGGGGGGGCCATGCCCACGAACACCGGGGAGCTGTTTTTT.

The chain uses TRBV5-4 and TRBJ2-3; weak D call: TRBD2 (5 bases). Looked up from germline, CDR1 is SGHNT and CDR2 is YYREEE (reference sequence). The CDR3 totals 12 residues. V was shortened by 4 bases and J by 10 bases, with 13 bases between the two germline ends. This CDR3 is CASSLDSRPQYF. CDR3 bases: TGTGCCAGCAGCCTGGACTCCCGTCCGCAGTATTTT.

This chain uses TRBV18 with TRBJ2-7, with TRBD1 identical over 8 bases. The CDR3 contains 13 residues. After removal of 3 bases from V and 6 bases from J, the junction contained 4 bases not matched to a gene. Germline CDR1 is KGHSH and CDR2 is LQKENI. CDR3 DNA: TGTGCCAGCTCACCCTTACAGGGGGGCGAGCAGTACTTC. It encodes CASSPLQGGEQYF.

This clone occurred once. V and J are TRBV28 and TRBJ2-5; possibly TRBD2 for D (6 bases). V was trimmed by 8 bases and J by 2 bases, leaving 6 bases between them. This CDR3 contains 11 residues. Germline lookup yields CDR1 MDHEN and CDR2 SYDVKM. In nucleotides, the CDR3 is TGTGCCAGCGGGGGGCAAGAGACCCAGTACTTC. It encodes CASGGQETQYF.

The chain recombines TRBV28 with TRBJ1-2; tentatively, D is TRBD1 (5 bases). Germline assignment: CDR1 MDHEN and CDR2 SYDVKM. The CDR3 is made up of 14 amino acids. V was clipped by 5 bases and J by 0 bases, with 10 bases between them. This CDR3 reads CASSLGASNYGYTF. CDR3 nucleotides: TGTGCCAGCAGTCTTGGGGCGTCTAACTATGGCTACACCTTC.

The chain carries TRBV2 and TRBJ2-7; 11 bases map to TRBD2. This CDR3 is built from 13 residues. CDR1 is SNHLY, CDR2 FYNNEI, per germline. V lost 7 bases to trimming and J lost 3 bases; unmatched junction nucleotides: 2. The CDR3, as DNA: TGTGCCAGCACCGGGACTAGCGGCTACGAGCAGTACTTC. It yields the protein CASTGTSGYEQYF.

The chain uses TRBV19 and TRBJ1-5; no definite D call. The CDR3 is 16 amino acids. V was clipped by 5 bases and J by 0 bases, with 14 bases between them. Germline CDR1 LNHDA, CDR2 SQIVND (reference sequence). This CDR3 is CASSFFRGPSNQPQHF. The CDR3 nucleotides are TGTGCCAGTAGTTTCTTCCGGGGTCCTAGCAATCAGCCCCAGCATTTT.

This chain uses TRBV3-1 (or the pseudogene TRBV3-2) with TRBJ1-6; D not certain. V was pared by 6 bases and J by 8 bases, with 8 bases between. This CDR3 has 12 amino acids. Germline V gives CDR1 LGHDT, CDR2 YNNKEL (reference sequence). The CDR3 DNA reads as TGTGCCAGCAGTCGAGAGTATTCACCCCTCCACTTT. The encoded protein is CASSREYSPLHF.

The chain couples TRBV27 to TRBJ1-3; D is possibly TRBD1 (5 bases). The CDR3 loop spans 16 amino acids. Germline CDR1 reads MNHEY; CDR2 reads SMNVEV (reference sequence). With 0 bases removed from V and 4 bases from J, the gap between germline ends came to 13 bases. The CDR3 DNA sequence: TGTGCCAGCAGTTTATCGGGCAGGGTGGGAGGAAACACCATATATTTT. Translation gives CASSLSGRVGGNTIYF.

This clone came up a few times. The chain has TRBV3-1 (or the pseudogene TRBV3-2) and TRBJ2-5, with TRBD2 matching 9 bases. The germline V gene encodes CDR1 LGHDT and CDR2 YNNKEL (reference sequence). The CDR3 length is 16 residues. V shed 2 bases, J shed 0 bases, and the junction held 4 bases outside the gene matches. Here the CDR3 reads CASSQPTSGYQETQYF. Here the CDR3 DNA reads TGTGCCAGCAGCCAACCAACTAGCGGGTACCAAGAGACCCAGTACTTC.

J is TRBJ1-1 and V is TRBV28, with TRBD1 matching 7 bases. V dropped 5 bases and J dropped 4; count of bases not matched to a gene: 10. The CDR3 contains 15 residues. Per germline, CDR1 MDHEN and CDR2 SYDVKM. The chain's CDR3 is CASSIGQDVGTEAFF. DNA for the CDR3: TGTGCCAGCAGTATAGGACAGGATGTGGGCACTGAAGCTTTCTTT.

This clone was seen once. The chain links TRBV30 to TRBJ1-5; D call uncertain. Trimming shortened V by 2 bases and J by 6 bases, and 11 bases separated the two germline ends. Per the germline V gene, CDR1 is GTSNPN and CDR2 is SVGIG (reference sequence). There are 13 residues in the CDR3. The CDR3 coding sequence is TGTGCCTGGAGTCCCGGTCGGTTTCAGCCCCAGCATTTT. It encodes CAWSPGRFQPQHF.

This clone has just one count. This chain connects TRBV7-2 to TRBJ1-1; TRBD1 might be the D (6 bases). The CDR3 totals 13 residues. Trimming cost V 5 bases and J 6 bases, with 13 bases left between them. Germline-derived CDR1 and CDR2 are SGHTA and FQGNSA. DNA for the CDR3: TGTGCCAGCAGCGACCCAGGGGTCCCTGAAGCTTTCTTT. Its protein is CASSDPGVPEAFF.

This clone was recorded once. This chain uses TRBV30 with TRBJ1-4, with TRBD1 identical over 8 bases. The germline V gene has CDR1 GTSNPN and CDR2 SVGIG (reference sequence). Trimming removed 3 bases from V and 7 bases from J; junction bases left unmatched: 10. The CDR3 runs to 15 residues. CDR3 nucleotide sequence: TGTGCCTGGAGGATCTTCGGACAGGGCCTTGAAAAACTGTTTTTT. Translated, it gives CAWRIFGQGLEKLFF.

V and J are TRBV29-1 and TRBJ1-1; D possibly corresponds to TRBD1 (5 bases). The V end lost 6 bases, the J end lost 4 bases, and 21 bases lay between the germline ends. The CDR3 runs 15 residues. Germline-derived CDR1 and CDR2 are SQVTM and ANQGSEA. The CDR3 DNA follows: TGCAGCGTCCAAGCGCGTACGGGGGTCCTCACTGAAGCTTTCTTT. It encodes CSVQARTGVLTEAFF.

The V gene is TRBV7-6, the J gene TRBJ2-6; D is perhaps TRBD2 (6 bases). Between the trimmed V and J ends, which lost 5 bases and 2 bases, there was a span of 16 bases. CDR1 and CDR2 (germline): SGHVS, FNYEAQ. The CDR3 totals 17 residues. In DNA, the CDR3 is TGTGCCAGCAGCCCGCTTAGAGGAGGGACTGGGGCCAACGTCCTGACTTTC. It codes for CASSPLRGGTGANVLTF.

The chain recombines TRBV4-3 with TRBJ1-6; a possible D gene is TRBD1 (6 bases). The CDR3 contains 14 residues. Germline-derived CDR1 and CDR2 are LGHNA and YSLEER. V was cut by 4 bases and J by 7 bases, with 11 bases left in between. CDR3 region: CASSRVTGNSPLHF. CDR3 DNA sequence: TGCGCCAGCAGCCGAGTCACAGGGAATTCACCCCTCCACTTT.

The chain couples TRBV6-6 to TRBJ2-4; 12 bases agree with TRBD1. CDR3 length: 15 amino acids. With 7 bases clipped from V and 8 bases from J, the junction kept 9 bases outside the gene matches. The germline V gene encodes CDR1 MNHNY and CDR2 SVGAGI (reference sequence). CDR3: CASTRSGQGADIQYF. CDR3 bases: TGTGCCAGCACACGATCGGGACAGGGGGCAGACATTCAGTACTTC.

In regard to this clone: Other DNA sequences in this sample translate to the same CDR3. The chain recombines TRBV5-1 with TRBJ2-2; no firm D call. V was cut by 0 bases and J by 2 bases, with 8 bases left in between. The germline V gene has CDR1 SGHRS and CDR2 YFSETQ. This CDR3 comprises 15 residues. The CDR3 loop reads CASSLGLANTGELFF. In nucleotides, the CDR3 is TGCGCCAGCAGCTTGGGGTTGGCTAACACCGGGGAGCTGTTTTTT.